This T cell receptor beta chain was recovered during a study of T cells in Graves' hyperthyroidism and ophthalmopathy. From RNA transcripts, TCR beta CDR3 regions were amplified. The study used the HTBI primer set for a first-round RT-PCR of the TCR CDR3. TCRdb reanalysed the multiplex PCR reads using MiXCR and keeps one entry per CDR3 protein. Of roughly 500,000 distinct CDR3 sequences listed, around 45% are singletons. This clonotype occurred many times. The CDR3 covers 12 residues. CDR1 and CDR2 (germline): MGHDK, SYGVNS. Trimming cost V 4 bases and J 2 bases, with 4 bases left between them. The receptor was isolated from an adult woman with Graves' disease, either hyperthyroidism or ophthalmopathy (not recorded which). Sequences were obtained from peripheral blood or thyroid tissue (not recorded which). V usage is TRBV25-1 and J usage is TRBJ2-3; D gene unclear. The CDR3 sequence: CASSGNTDTQYF. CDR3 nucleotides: TGTGCCAGCAGTGGTAACACAGATACGCAGTATTTT.